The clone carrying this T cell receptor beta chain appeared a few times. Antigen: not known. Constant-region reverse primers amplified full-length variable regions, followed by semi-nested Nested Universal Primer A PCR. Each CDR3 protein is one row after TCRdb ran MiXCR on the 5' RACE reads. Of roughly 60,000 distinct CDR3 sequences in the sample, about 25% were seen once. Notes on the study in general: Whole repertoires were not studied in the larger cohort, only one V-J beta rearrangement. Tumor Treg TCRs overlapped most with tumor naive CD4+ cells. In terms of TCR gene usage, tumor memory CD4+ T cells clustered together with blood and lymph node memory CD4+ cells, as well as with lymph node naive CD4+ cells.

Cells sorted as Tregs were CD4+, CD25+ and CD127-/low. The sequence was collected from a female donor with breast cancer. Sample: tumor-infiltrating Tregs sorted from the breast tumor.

CDR3 residues: CASSLGVGRGPQETQYF. Written as DNA, the CDR3 is TGTGCCAGCAGCTTAGGGGTGGGGCGGGGGCCCCAAGAGACCCAGTACTTC. V is TRBV11-2 and J is TRBJ2-5; D perhaps matches TRBD2 (7 bases). CDR1 SGHAT and CDR2 FQNNGV come from the germline V gene. The ends were cut back, 1 base at V and 1 base at J, with 16 bases in the middle. CDR3 size: 17 residues. Looking up the rest from reference TRBV11-2 and TRBJ2-5 gives the full variable domain: EAGVAQSPRYKIIEKRQSVAFWCNPISGHATLYWYQQILGQGPKLLIQFQNNGVVDDSQLPKDRFSAERLKGVDSTLKIQPAKLEDSAVYLCASSLGVGRGPQETQYFGPGTRLLVL.